This TCR beta chain stems from a study of T cell repertoires in aging, cancer and after chemotherapy. Study context: Donor ages fell into six groups from 30 or younger up to 70 or older. Clear clonal overlap appeared across healthy donor samples taken over several months to years. Roughly 10 million TCR reads made up the full dataset.

This clonotype has only a few counts. What it binds is unknown. The CDR3 consists of 11 residues. V lost 0 bases and J 3 bases, leaving 0 bases between the germline ends. The germline gives CDR1 SGHNT, CDR2 YYREEE (reference sequence). The template was genomic DNA from peripheral blood, not RNA. General observations from the study: In healthy donors, age-related TCR diversity loss mainly reflected lost richness.

Multiplex touch-down PCR with TRB-A/B primers amplified rearranged V-D-J TRB sequences. Using its own MiXCR run on the multiplex PCR reads, TCRdb lists one record per CDR3 protein. The sample yields about 5,300 distinct CDR3 sequences, roughly a quarter seen once. Material for sequencing was blood. V gene TRBV5-4 combines with J gene TRBJ1-1; unclear D gene. The origin of this receptor is a human donor in good health. The CDR3: CASSLDTEAFF. The DNA for the CDR3 is TGTGCCAGCAGCTTGGACACTGAAGCTTTCTTT. The complete variable domain, with remaining parts taken from reference TRBV5-4 and TRBJ1-1, reads ETGVTQSPTHLIKTRGQQVTLRCSSQSGHNTVSWYQQALGQGPQFIFQYYREEENGRGNFPPRFSGLQFPNYSSELNVNALELDDSALYLCASSLDTEAFFGQGTRLTVV.